The TCR beta chain under discussion was sequenced for a study of T cell repertoires in cytomegalovirus infection. Across the study: Alongside well-studied HLA-B-restricted CMV epitopes, recently identified HLA-C-restricted CMV epitopes were also used. Both CMV infection and a matching HLA type were indicated by public TCR beta signatures.

In TCRdb, the reads were re-called with MiXCR into one record per CDR3 protein. The sample contains 600,000 to 700,000 distinct CDR3 sequences, roughly a third of which appear only once. Turning to this clonotype: The antigen is unknown.

This CDR3 comprises 16 residues. V dropped 4 bases and J dropped 3; count of bases not matched to a gene: 11. CDR1 SEHNR and CDR2 FQNEAQ come from the germline V gene (reference sequence). The chain links TRBV7-9 to TRBJ2-7, with 8 bases aligning to TRBD1. This material consisted of cultured PBMCs, taken from culture after CMV antigen stimulation. This clonotype was sampled from a human donor in good health (CMV status not recorded). Some clones in this sample may be carry-over from other donors' samples. The CDR3 reads CASSSTSSRGLYEQYF. The CDR3 DNA reads TGTGCCAGCAGCTCCACCTCGAGCAGGGGGCTCTACGAGCAGTACTTC.